This T cell receptor beta chain is from a study of STAT3 mutations in large granular lymphocyte leukemia. Study outcomes and limitations: Every T-cell large granular lymphocyte leukemia patient had at least one immunodominant TCR beta clonotype. Clonal expansion was inferred from samples taken at other timepoints. Sampling intervals varied between patients and samples.

Points on this clone: The antigen is undetermined.

In germline, CDR1 is SGHNT, CDR2 YENEEA. The CDR3 contains 17 residues. The V and J ends lost 6 bases and 2 bases, in that order; junction bases with no gene match: 10. Here immunoSEQ multiplex PCR was the method, and the copy in TCRdb shows in-frame clones only, minus some. The sample has around 39,000 clones; around nine tenths are singletons. Sequenced sample: PBMCs. The V gene is TRBV11-3, the J gene TRBJ2-1; 10 nucleotides line up with TRBD1. The clonotype originates from a human donor with T large granular lymphocyte leukemia. Some clones in this sample may be carry-over from other donors' samples. CDR3 in DNA: TGTGCCAGCAGGCCTGGGACAGGGGAGGGAACCTACAATGAGCAGTTCTTC. Amino acids: CASRPGTGEGTYNEQFF.